This T cell receptor (beta chain) was documented in a study of response to subunit inactivated influenza vaccine. Remarks on this clonotype: Its target is not known.

Study results and caveats: Authors suggested each seasonal flu vaccination may recruit only limited numbers of new T cells.

Via MiXCR, TCRdb re-called the RT-PCR reads, giving one row per CDR3 protein. This table holds under 850,000 distinct CDR3 sequences, less than 20% found once. The clonotype comes from a man aged 45 to 65 who received an inactivated influenza vaccine. The sequenced sample was PBMCs from blood, obtained roughly 5 days after vaccination.

CDR3 DNA: TGCGCCAGCAGCTTTAGGGACAAGTACAATGAGCAGTTCTTC. Its translation: CASSFRDKYNEQFF. This chain joins TRBV5-1 and TRBJ2-1; D is perhaps TRBD1 (6 bases). V was cut by 2 bases and J by 4 bases, with 10 bases left in between. The CDR3 sequence is 14 residues long. Germline assignment: CDR1 SGHRS and CDR2 YFSETQ.